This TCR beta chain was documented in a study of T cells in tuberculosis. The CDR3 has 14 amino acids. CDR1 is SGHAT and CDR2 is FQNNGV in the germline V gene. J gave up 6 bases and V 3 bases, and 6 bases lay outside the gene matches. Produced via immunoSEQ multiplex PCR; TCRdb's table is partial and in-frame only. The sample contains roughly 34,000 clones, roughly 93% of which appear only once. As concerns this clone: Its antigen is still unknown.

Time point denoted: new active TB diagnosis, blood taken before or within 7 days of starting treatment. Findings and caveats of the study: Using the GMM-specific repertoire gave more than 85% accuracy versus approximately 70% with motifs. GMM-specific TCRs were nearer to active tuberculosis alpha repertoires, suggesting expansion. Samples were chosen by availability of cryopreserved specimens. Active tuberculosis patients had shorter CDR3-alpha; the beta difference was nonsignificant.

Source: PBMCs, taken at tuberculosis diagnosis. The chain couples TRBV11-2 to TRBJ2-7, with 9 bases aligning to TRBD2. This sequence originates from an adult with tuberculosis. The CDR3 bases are TGTGCCAGCAGCTTTCGAGCGGGAGGTGTCGAGCAGTACTTC. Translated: CASSFRAGGVEQYF.